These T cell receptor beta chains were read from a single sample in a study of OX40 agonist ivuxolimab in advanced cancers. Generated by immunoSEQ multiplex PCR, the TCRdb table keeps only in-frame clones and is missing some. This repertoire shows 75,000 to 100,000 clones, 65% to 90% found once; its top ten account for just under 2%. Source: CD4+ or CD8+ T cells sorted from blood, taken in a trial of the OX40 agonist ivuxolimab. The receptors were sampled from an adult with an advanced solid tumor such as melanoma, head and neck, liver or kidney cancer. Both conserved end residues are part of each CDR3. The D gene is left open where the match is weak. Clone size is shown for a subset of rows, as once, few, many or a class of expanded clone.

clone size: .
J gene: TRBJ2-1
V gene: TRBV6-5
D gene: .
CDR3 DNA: TGTGCCAGCAGTTATCAGTACCACAATGAGCAGTTCTTC
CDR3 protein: CASSYQYHNEQFF

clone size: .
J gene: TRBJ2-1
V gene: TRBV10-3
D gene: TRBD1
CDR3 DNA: TGTGCCATCAGTCGGGGGACAGGGGTGGATGAGCAGTTCTTC
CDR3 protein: CAISRGTGVDEQFF

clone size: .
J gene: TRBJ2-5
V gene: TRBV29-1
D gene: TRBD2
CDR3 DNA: TGCAGCGGGCTGACTAGCGGGGGGACTCTGAGCCAGTACTTC
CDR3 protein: CSGLTSGGTLSQYF

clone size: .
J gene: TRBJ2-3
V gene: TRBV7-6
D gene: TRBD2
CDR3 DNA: TGTGCCAGCAGCTCTCGACTAGCGGGAGTCATAGATACGCAGTATTTT
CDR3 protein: CASSSRLAGVIDTQYF

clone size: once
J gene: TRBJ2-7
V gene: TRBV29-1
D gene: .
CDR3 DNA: TGCAGCGCCCCCGGGACTTCAGTCGGGGAGCAGTACTTC
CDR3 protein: CSAPGTSVGEQYF

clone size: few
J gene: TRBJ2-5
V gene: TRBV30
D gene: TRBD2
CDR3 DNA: TGTGCCTGGAACGCGGGAGGGATAGGAGAGACCCAGTACTTC
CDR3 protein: CAWNAGGIGETQYF

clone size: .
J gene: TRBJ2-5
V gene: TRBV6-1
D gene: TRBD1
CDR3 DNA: TGTGCCAGCAGTGGCTCAGGGGGCCGGGAGACCCAGTACTTC
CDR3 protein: CASSGSGGRETQYF

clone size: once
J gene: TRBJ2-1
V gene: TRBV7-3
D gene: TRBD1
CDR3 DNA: TGCGCCAGCAGCTTTGGGACAGACAATGAGCAGTTCTTC
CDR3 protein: CASSFGTDNEQFF

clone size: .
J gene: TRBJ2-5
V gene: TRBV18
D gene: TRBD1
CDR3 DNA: TGTGCCAGCTCACAGGACAGGGGGGCACAAGAGACCCAGTACTTC
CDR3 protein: CASSQDRGAQETQYF

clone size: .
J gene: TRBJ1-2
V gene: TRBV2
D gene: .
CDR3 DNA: TGTGCCAGCAGTGAAGTGTACTCACGGGGTGGCTACACCTTC
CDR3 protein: CASSEVYSRGGYTF

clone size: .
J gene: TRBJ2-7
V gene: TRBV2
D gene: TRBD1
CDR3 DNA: TGTGCCAGCAACCGACAGGGGGCCTACGAGCAGTACTTC
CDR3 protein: CASNRQGAYEQYF

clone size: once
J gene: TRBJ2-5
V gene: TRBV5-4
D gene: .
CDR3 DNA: TGTGCCAGCAGCTCCCGGGACTCCCTGGGGACCCAGTACTTC
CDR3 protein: CASSSRDSLGTQYF

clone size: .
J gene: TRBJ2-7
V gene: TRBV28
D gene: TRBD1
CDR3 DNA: TGTGCCAGCAGTTCCTCCGGGACAGGGACCTACGAGCAGTACTTC
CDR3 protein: CASSSSGTGTYEQYF

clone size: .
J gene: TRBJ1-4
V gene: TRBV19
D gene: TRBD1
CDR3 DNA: TGTGCCAGCAGACAGGGGGCACATGAAAAACTGTTTTTT
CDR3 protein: CASRQGAHEKLFF

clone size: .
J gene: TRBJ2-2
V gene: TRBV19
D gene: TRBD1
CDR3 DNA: TGTGCCAGTAGCAGTACAGGGGCCAACACCGGGGAGCTGTTTTTT
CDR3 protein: CASSSTGANTGELFF

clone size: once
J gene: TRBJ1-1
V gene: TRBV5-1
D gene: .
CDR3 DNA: TGCGCCAGCAGCTTGACAGTTCAGGCCACTGAAGCTTTCTTT
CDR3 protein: CASSLTVQATEAFF

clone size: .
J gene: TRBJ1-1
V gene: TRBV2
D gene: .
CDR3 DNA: TGTGCCAGCACTTGGGAACTGAACACTGAAGCTTTCTTT
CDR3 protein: CASTWELNTEAFF

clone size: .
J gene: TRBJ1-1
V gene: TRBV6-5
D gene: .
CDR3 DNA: TGTGCCAGCAGTTACGAAGAGAGCACTGAAGCTTTCTTT
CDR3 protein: CASSYEESTEAFF

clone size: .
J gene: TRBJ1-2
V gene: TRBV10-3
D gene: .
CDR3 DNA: TGTGCCATCAGGCCTCAGGGGTTCGACTATGGCTACACCTTC
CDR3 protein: CAIRPQGFDYGYTF

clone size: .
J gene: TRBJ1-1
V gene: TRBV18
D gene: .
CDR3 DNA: TGTGCCAGCTCACCCGGGGGGCTAGGGAACACTGAAGCTTTCTTT
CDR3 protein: CASSPGGLGNTEAFF

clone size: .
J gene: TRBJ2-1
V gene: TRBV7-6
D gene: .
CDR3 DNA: TGTGCCAGCAGCCGCCGGGCCACATACAATGAGCAGTTCTTC
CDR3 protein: CASSRRATYNEQFF

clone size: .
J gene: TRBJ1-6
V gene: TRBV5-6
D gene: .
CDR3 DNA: TGTGCCAGCAGCTTGGCCTCAGGGGCTGGCAATTCACCCCTCCACTTT
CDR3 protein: CASSLASGAGNSPLHF

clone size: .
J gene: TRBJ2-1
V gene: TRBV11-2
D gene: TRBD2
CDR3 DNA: TGTGCCAGCAGCTTAGGGGCTAGCGGGAGTGGGGCCTACAATGAGCAGTTCTTC
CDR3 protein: CASSLGASGSGAYNEQFF

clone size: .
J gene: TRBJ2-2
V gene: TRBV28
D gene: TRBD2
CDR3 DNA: TGTGCCAGCAGTTCCGGGACTAGCGGGATTGTCACCGGGGAGCTGTTTTTT
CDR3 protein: CASSSGTSGIVTGELFF

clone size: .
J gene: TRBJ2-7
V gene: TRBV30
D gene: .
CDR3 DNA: TGTGCCTGGAGTGTAGGCAGATTCTACGAGCAGTACTTC
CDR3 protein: CAWSVGRFYEQYF

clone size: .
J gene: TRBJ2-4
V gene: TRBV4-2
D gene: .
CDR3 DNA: TGTGCCAGCAGCCAAGATCTCCGGACAAATCAGTACTTC
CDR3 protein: CASSQDLRTNQYF

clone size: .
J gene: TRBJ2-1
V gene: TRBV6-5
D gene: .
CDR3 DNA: TGTGCCAGCAGTTACTCTGGAGCGTTAATGGTGAATGAGCAGTTCTTC
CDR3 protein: CASSYSGALMVNEQFF

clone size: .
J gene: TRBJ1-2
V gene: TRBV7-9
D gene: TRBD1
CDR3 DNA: TGTGCCAGCAGCTCACAGGGGGTGAACGGCTACACCTTC
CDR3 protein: CASSSQGVNGYTF

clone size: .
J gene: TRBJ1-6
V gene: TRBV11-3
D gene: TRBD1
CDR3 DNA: TGTGCCAGCAAGCGGATCGGACAGGGGAATTCACCCCTCCACTTT
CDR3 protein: CASKRIGQGNSPLHF

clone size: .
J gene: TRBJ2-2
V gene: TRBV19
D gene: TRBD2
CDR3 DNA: TGTGCCAGTAGTGGGGGACTAGCGGGAGGGCCAACCGGGGAGCTGTTTTTT
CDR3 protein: CASSGGLAGGPTGELFF

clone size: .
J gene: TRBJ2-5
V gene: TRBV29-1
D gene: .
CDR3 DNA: TGCAGCGTAGTGGACTTAGATCAAGAGACCCAGTACTTC
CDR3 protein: CSVVDLDQETQYF

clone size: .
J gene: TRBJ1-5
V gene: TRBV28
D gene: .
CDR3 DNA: TGTGCCAGCAGTTTCCTGGGTCAGCCCCAGCATTTT
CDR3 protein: CASSFLGQPQHF

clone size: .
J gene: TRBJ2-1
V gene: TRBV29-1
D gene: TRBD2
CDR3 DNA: TGCAGCGTCGTGACTAGCGGGATTGTAAATGAGCAGTTCTTC
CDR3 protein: CSVVTSGIVNEQFF

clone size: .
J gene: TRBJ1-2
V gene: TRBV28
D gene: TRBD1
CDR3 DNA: TGTGCCAGCACATCCCATCTTAACAGGGGGCCGGACTATGGCTACACCTTC
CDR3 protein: CASTSHLNRGPDYGYTF

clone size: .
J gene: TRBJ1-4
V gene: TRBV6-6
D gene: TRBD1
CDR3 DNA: TGTGCCAGCAGTCAGATACAGGGGGCGGAAAAACTGTTTTTT
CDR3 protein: CASSQIQGAEKLFF

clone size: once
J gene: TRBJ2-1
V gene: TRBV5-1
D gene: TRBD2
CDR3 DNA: TGCGCCAGCAGCCCGGGACTAGCGGGATGGAATGAGCAGTTCTTC
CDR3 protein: CASSPGLAGWNEQFF

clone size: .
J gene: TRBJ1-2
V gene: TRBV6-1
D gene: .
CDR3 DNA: TGTGCCAGCAGTAAAGAGAGAGGAACAATCGGTTCATTTTATGGCTACACCTTC
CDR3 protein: CASSKERGTIGSFYGYTF

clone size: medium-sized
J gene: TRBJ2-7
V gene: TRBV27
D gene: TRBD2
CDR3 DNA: TGTGCCAGCAGAATGACTAGCGGCTTTGTGGAGCAGTACTTC
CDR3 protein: CASRMTSGFVEQYF

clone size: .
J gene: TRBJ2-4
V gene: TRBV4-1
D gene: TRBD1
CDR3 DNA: TGCGCCAGCAGCCAAGTGTTGGACAGGGCAAAAAACATTCAGTACTTC
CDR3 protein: CASSQVLDRAKNIQYF

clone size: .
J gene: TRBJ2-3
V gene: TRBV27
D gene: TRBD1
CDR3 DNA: TGTGCCAGCAGTCGGGACAGGGGGCTAGATACGCAGTATTTT
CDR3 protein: CASSRDRGLDTQYF

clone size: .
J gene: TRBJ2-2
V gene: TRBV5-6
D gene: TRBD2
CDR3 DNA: TGTGCCAGCAGCCCCCCTCTAGCGGGAGGTCTTGGCACCGGGGAGCTGTTTTTT
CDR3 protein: CASSPPLAGGLGTGELFF

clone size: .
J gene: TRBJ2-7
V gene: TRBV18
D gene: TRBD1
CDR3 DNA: TGTGCCAGCTCACCGTTAGCCGGGGACAGGGGGCTCTACGAGCAGTACTTC
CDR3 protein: CASSPLAGDRGLYEQYF

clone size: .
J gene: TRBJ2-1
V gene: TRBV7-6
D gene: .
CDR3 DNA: TGTGCCAGCATACTCACGTCGGGAGCTGGTAATGAGCAGTTCTTC
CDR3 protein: CASILTSGAGNEQFF

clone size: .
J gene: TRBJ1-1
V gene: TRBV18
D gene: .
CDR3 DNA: TGTGCCAGCTCACCAGGTTCCACCGGGACGGTGAACACTGAAGCTTTCTTT
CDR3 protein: CASSPGSTGTVNTEAFF

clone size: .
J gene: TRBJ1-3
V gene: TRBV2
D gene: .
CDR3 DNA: TGTGCCAGCAGTGCCATCAAACAGGGTTCGGGAGGAAACACCATATATTTT
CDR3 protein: CASSAIKQGSGGNTIYF

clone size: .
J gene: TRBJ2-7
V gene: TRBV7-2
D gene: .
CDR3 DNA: TGTGCCAGCAGCAAGGGTGGGAGCGGGTCCTACGAGCAGTACTTC
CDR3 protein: CASSKGGSGSYEQYF

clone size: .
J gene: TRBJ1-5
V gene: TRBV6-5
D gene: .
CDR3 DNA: TGTGCCAGCAGCTCCGGAGGGGATCAGCCCCAGCATTTT
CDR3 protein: CASSSGGDQPQHF

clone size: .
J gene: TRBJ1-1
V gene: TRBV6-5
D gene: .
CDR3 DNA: TGTGCCAGCACCCGGGGGGCCAACACTGAAGCTTTCTTT
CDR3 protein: CASTRGANTEAFF

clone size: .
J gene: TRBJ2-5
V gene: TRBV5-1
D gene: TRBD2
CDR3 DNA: TGCGCCAGCAGCTCATCATTAGCGGGAGGCCGCGAGACCCAGTACTTC
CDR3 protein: CASSSSLAGGRETQYF

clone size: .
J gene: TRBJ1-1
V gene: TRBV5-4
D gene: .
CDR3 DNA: TGTGCCAGCAGCTTGGAACAGTCCATGAACACTGAAGCTTTCTTT
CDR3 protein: CASSLEQSMNTEAFF

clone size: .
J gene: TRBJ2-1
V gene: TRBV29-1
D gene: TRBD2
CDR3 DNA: TGCAGCGGGGGGCGGGAGGACAACTCCTACAATGAGCAGTTCTTC
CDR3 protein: CSGGREDNSYNEQFF

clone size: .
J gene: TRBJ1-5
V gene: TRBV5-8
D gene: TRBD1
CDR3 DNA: TGTGCCAGCAGCTTGGAAGCGTCAGGGGGTAATCAGCCCCAGCATTTT
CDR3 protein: CASSLEASGGNQPQHF

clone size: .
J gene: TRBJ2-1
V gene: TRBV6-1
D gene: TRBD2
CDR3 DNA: TGTGCCAGCGGTAGACTAGCGGGGTCGAACAATGAGCAGTTCTTC
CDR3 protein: CASGRLAGSNNEQFF

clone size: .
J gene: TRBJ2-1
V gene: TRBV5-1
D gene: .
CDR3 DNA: TGCGCCAGCACTAAGGAGAGCTCCTACAATGAGCAGTTCTTC
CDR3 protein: CASTKESSYNEQFF

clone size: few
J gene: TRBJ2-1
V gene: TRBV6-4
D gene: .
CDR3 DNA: TGTGCCAGCAGTGACTCGAACAGAAACAATGAGCAGTTCTTC
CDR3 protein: CASSDSNRNNEQFF

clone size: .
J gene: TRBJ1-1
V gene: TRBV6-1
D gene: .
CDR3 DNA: TGTGCCAGCAGTGCCGCGAATACACGAATCGGCACTGAAGCTTTCTTT
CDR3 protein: CASSAANTRIGTEAFF

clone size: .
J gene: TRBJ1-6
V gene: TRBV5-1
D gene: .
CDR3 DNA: TGCGCCAGTAGGACGGACTCCTATAATTCACCCCTCCACTTT
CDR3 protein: CASRTDSYNSPLHF

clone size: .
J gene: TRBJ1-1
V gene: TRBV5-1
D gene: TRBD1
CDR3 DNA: TGCGCCAGCAGCGCGGGACAGGGATCGAACACTGAAGCTTTCTTT
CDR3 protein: CASSAGQGSNTEAFF

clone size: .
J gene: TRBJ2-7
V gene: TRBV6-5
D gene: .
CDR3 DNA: TGTGCCAGCAGTCAAACAGGGACCTACGAGCAGTACTTC
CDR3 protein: CASSQTGTYEQYF

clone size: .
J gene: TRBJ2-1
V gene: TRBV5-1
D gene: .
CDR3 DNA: TGCGCCAGCAGCCTAACCCGAGGGACCCCATTTGTCCATGAGCAGTTCTTC
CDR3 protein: CASSLTRGTPFVHEQFF